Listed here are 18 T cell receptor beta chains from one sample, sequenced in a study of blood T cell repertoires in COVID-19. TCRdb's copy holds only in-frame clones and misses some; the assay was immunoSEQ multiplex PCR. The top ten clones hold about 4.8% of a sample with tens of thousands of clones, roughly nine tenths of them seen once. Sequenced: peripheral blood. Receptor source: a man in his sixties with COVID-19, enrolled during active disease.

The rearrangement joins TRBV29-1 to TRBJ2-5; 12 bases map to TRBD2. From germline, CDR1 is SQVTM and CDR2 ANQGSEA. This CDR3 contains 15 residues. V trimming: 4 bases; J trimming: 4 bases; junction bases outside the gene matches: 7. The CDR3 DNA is TGCAGCGTTGCGCATGGACTAGCGGGAACAGAGACCCAGTACTTC. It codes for CSVAHGLAGTETQYF. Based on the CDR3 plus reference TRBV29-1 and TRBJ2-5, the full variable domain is SAVISQKPSRDICQRGTSLTIQCQVDSQVTMMFWYRQQPGQSLTLIATANQGSEATYESGFVIDKFPISRPNLTFSTLTVSNMSPEDSSIYLCSVAHGLAGTETQYFGPGTRLLVL.

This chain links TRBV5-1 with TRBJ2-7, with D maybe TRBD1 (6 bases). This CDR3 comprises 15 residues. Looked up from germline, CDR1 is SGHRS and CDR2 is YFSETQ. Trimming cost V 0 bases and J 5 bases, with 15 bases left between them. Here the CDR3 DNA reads TGCGCCAGCAGCTTGGCCGGGACACCGTCCAACGAGCAGTACTTC. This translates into CASSLAGTPSNEQYF.

In DNA, the CDR3 is TGTGCCAGCAGTGACAGGGTAAAAGGGCATGGCTACACCTTC. Its translation is CASSDRVKGHGYTF. The V and J genes are TRBV6-2 or TRBV6-3 and TRBJ1-2, with TRBD1 matching over 7 bases. With V trimmed by 5 bases and J by 6 bases, 9 bases remained unmatched. Germline V gives CDR1 MNHEY, CDR2 SVGEGT. CDR3 length equals 14 residues.

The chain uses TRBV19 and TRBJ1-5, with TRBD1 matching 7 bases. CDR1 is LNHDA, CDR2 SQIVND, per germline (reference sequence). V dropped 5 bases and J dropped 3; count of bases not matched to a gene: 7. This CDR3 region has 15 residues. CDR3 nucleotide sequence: TGTGCCAGTAGTCCCGGGGACAGAGACAATCAGCCCCAGCATTTT. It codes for CASSPGDRDNQPQHF.

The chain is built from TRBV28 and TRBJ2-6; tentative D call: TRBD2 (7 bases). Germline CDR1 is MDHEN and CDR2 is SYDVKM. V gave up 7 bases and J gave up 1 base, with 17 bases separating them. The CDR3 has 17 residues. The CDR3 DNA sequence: TGTGCCAGCAATCGTGGGGGGGCTACTTCTGGGGCCAACGTCCTGACTTTC. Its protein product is CASNRGGATSGANVLTF.

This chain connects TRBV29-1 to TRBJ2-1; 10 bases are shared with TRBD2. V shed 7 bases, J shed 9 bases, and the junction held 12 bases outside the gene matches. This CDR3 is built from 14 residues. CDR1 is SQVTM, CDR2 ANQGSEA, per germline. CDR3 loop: CSGLLAGDAGEQFF. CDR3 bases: TGCAGCGGTCTGCTAGCGGGAGACGCTGGTGAGCAGTTCTTC.

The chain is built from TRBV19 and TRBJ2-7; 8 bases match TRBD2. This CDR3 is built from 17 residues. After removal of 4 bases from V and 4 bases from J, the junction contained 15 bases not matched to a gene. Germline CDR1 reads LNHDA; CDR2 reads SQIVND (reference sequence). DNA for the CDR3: TGTGCCAGTAGTAACACCCTAAGCGGGAGAAGAGGGTACGAGCAGTACTTC. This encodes CASSNTLSGRRGYEQYF.

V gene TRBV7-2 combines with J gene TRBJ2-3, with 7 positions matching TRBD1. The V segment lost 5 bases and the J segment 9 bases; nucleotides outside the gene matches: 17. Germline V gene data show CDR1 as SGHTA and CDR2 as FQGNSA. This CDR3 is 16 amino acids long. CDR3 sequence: CASSTGTVPTYETQYF. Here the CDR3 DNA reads TGTGCCAGCAGCACCGGGACAGTCCCGACATATGAAACGCAGTATTTT.

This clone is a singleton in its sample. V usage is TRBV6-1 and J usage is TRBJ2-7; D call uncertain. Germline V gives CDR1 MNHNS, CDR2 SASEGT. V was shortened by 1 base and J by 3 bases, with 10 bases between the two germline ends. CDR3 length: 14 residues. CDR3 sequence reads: CASSEELYLYEQYF. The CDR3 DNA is TGTGCCAGCAGTGAAGAACTATATCTCTACGAGCAGTACTTC.

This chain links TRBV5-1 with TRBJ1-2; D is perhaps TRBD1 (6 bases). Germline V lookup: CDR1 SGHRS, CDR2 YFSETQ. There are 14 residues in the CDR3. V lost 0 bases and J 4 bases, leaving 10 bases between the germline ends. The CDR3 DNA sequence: TGCGCCAGCAGCTTGGAACAGGGCCGCTATGGCTACACCTTC. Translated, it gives CASSLEQGRYGYTF. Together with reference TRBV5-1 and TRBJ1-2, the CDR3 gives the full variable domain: KAGVTQTPRYLIKTRGQQVTLSCSPISGHRSVSWYQQTPGQGLQFLFEYFSETQRNKGNFPGRFSGRQFSNSRSEMNVSTLELGDSALYLCASSLEQGRYGYTFGSGTRLTVV.

CDR3 nucleotide sequence: TGTGCCAGCAGTGAACAAGGACAGGGGGTTGTAGGATCTAATGAAAAACTGTTTTTT. Translating it yields CASSEQGQGVVGSNEKLFF. The V and J genes are TRBV6-1 and TRBJ1-4, with 10 bases matching TRBD1. The ends lost 2 bases at V and 3 bases at J; junction bases unmatched: 12. Germline V gene lookup returns CDR1 MNHNS and CDR2 SASEGT. This CDR3 comprises 19 residues.

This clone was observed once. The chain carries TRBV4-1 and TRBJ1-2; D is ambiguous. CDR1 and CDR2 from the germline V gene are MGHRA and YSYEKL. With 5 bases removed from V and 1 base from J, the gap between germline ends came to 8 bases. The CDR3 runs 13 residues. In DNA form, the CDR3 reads TGCGCCAGCAGCTTGCAGAATAACTATGGCTACACCTTC. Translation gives CASSLQNNYGYTF.

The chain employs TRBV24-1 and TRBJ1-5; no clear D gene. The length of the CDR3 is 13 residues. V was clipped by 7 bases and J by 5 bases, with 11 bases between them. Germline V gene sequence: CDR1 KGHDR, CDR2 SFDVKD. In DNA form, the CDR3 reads TGTGCCACCAGCGCCGGCGGGTATCAGCCCCAGCATTTT. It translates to CATSAGGYQPQHF.

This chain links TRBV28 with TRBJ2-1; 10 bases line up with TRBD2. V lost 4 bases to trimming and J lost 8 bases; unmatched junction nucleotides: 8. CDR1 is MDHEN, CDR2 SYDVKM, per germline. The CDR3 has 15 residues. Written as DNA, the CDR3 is TGTGCCAGCAGTTCGTCGTCTAGCGGGAGATATGAGCAGTTCTTC. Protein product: CASSSSSSGRYEQFF.

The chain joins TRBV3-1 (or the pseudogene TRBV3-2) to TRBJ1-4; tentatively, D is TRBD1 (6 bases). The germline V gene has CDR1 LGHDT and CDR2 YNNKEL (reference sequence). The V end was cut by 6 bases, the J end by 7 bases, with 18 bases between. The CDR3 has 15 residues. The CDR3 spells CASSRGRGASEKLFF. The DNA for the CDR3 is TGTGCCAGCAGTCGAGGCCGGGGGGCGAGTGAAAAACTGTTTTTT.

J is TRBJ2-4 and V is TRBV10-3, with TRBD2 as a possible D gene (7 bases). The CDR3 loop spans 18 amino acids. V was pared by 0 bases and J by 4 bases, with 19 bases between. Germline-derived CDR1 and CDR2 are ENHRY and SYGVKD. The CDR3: CAISESYRGAGAKNIQYF. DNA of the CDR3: TGTGCCATCAGTGAGTCATACCGAGGGGCGGGGGCGAAAAACATTCAGTACTTC.

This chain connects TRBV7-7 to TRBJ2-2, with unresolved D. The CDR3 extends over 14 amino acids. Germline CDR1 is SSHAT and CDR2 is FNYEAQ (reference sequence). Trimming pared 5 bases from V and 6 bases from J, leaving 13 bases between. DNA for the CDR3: TGTGCCAGCAGCCGCCCCGGTAGCCCCGGGGAGCTGTTTTTT. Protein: CASSRPGSPGELFF.

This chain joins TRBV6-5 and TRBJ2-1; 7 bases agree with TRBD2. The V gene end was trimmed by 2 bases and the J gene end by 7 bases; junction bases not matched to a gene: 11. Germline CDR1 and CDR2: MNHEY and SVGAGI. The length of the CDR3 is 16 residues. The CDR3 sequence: CASSYTELAMENEQFF. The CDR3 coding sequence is TGTGCCAGCAGTTACACCGAACTAGCGATGGAGAATGAGCAGTTCTTC.